This T cell receptor (beta chain) was sequenced in a study of metastatic and nonmetastatic thyroid tumors (dated by TCRdb to the early 2020s). Study-wide context: Repertoires were compared across peripheral blood and tumor or nodule tissue samples from malignant and benign thyroid patients. General findings and caveats noted by the study authors: In both blood and tumor samples, malignant tumors were reported to have significantly higher TCR beta diversity than benign nodules.

Many counts were recorded for this clone. What this receptor recognizes is not known. The sample holds no much larger clone one base away, and base qualities are not on file. Trimming accounts for 5 bases at V and 5 bases at J, while the number of junction bases matched to no gene is 6. CDR1 and CDR2 are drawn from the germline V gene: SGHNT, YENEEA. Inclusive of the bounding cysteine and phenylalanine, the CDR3 is 13 residues long. Only the CDR3 DNA is retained, 39 bases long and in frame from the first base. Library prep was done by PCR. TCRdb records Illumina HiSeq 4000 as the sequencer. High-throughput sequencing was used to profile the TCR beta-chain CDR3 region of each patient. The published analysis was carried out like this. A classifier to discriminate distant-metastatic papillary thyroid cancer patients was built from CDR3 differences across clinicopathological groups. To measure repertoire diversity the researchers used the Shannon index, while the Morisita-Horn index served to gauge how similar the tumor and blood repertoires were. TCRdb trimmed the raw reads at Q25, called clones with MiXCR and kept productive beta chains. The V and J calls were not made by the authors but by TCRdb's processing. This sample comprises more than 40,000 clones, about 16% of them detected only once. Approximately 20% of the sample is in the top ten clones.

No treatment had been received by any patient before thyroid surgery. The study retrospectively analysed patient clinical samples collected from the early 2010s to the late 2010s using T-cell receptor beta sequencing. The rearranged chain carries TRBV11-3 and TRBJ2-7; 7 bases in between match TRBD1. This sequence originates from a female donor with papillary thyroid cancer or a benign thyroid nodule (not recorded which). Some clones in this sample may be carry-over from other donors' samples. The sequencing sample was made of blood. The CDR3 protein sequence reads: CASSRGQLNEQYF. The DNA sequence follows: TGTGCCAGCAGCAGGGGACAGTTAAACGAGCAGTACTTC.